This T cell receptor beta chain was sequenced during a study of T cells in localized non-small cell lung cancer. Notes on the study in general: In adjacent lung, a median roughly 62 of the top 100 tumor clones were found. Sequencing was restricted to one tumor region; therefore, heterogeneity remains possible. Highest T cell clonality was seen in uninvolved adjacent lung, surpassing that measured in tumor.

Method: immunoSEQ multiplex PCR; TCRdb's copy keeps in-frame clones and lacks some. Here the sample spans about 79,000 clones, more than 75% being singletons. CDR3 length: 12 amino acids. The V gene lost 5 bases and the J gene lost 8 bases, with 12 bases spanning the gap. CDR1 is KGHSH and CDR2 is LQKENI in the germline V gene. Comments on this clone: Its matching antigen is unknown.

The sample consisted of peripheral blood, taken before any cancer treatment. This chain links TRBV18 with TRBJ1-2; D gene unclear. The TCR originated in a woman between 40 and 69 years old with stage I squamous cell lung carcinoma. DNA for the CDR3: TGTGCCAGCTCATCCCCCCCTGGGGGCTACACCTTC. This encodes CASSSPPGGYTF.